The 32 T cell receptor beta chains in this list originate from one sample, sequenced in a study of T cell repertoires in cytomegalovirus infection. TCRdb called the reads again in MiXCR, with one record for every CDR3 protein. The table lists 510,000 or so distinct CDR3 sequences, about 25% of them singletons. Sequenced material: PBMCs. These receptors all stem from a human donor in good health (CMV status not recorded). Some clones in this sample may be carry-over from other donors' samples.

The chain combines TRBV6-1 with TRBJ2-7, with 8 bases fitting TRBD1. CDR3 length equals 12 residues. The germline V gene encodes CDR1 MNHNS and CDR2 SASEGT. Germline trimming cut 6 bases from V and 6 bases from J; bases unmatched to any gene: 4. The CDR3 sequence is CASRKQGGEQYV. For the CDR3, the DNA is TGTGCCAGCAGGAAACAGGGGGGCGAGCAGTACGTC.

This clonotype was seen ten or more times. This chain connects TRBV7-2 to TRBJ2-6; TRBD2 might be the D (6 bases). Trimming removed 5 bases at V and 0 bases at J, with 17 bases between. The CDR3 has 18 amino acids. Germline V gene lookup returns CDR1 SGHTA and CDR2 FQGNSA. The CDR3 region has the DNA TGTGCCAGCAGCCGTTCGGTTTACGGGAGCTCTGGGGCCAACGTCCTGACTTTC. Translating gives CASSRSVYGSSGANVLTF.

The CDR3 bases are TGTGCCAGCAGCTTCGTCCTATCGGGGGAGGGGACTGAAGCTTTCTTT. It specifies CASSFVLSGEGTEAFF. This rearrangement joins TRBV7-9 to TRBJ1-1; TRBD1 might be the D (5 bases). The V end was cut by 3 bases, the J end by 5 bases, with 19 bases between. CDR1 is SEHNR and CDR2 is FQNEAQ in the germline V gene (reference sequence). The CDR3 covers 16 residues.

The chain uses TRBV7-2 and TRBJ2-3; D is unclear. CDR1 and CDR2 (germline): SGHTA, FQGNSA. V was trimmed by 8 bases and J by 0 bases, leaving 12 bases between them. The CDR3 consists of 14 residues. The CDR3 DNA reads TGTGCCAGCGGACCCTTCCTTAGCACAGATACGCAGTATTTT. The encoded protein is CASGPFLSTDTQYF.

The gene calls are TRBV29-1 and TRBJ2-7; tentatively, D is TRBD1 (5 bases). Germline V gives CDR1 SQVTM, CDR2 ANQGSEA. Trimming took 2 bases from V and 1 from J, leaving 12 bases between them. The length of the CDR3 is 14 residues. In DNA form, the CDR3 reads TGCAGCGTTGAAAAGGACAACCAATCCTACGAGCAGTACTTC. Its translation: CSVEKDNQSYEQYF.

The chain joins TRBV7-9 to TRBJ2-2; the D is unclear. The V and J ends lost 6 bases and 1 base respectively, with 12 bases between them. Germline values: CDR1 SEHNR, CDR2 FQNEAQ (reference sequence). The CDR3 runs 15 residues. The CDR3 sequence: CASSSSRLNTGELFF. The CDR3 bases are TGTGCCAGCAGTTCCTCTAGGTTGAACACCGGGGAGCTGTTTTTT.

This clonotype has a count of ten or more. This chain's CDR3 is CASSPFRGGGETQYF. The DNA for the CDR3 is TGTGCCAGCAGCCCCTTCAGAGGGGGCGGAGAGACCCAGTACTTC. The chain carries TRBV7-6 and TRBJ2-5, with 7 bases identical to TRBD1. Trimming removed 5 bases from V and 4 bases from J; junction bases left unmatched: 10. This CDR3 spans 15 amino acids. Germline values: CDR1 SGHVS, CDR2 FNYEAQ.

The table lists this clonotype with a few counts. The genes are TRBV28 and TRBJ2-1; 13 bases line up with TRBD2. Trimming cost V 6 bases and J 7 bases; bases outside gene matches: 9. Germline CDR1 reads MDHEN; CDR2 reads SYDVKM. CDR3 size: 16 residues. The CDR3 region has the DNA TGTGCCAGCAGCCCAACACTAGCGGGAGGGACAAATGAGCAGTTCTTC. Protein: CASSPTLAGGTNEQFF.

Here the CDR3 DNA reads TGTGCCAGCAGTTACGGCGGGGTTTCGGCAGATACGCAGTATTTT. Translation: CASSYGGVSADTQYF. The chain links TRBV6-2 or TRBV6-3 to TRBJ2-3; tentative D call: TRBD2 (6 bases). The germline gives CDR1 MNHEY, CDR2 SVGEGT. V was clipped by 2 bases and J by 4 bases, with 13 bases between them. The CDR3 runs to 15 residues.

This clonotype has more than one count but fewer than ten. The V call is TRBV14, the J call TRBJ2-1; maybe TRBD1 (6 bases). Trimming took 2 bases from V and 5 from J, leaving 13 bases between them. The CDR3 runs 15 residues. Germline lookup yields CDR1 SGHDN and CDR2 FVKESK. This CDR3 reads CASSQRGRAHNEQFF. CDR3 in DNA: TGTGCCAGCAGCCAAAGGGGGAGAGCTCACAATGAGCAGTTCTTC.

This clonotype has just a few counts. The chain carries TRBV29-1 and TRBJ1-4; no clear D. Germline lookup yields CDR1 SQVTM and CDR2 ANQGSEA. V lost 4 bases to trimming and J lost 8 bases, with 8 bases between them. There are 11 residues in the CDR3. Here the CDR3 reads CSVGSGEKLFF. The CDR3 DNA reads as TGCAGCGTTGGCTCCGGGGAAAAACTGTTTTTT. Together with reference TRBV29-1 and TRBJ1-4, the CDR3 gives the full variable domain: SAVISQKPSRDICQRGTSLTIQCQVDSQVTMMFWYRQQPGQSLTLIATANQGSEATYESGFVIDKFPISRPNLTFSTLTVSNMSPEDSSIYLCSVGSGEKLFFGSGTQLSVL.

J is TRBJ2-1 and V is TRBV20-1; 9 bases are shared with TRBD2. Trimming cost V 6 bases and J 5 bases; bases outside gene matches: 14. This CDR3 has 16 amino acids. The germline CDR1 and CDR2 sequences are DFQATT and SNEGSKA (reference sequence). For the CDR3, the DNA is TGCAGTGCCCCCCCGAAGGGTAGCGGGGGAAACAATGAGCAGTTCTTC. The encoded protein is CSAPPKGSGGNNEQFF.

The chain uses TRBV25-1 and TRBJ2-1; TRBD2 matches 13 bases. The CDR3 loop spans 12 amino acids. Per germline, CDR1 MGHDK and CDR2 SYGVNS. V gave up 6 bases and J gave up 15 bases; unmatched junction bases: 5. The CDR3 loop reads CASSGTSGMGFF. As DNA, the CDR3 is TGTGCCAGCAGCGGGACTAGCGGGATGGGGTTCTTC.

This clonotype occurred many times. Here the CDR3 DNA reads TGTGCCAGCAACGGTGGAAGATCAAACATTCAGTACTTC. Translation gives CASNGGRSNIQYF. J is TRBJ2-4 and V is TRBV7-8; D not resolved. The germline gives CDR1 SGHVS, CDR2 FQNEAQ. The CDR3 has 13 amino acids. Trimming removed 7 bases from V and 6 bases from J, with 13 bases in between.

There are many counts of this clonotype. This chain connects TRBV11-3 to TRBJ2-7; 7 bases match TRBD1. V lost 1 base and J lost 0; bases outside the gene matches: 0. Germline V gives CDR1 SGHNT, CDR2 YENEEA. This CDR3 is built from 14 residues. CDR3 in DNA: TGTGCCAGCAGCTTAGGGACAGGCTCCTACGAGCAGTACTTC. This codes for CASSLGTGSYEQYF.

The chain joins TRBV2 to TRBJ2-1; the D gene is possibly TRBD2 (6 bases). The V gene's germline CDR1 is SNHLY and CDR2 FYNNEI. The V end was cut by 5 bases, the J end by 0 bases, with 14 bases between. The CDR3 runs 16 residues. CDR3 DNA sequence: TGTGCCAGCAGTCGTTCCGAGGGACTCTCCTACAATGAGCAGTTCTTC. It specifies CASSRSEGLSYNEQFF.

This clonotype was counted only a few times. Here the CDR3 DNA reads TGTGCCAGCAGCTTTGCAATACAGATTGCAACTAATGAAAAACTGTTTTTT. As protein: CASSFAIQIATNEKLFF. The gene calls are TRBV7-9 and TRBJ1-4; D remains ambiguous. CDR3 length: 17 amino acids. V lost 3 bases and J 0 bases, leaving 14 bases between the germline ends. From germline, CDR1 is SEHNR and CDR2 FQNEAQ (reference sequence).

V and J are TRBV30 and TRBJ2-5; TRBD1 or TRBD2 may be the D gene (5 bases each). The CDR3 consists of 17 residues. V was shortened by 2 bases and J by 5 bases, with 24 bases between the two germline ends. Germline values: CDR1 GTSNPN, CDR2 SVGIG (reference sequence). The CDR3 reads CAWSWGGFTILQETQYF. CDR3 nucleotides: TGTGCCTGGAGTTGGGGCGGGTTTACTATCTTGCAGGAGACCCAGTACTTC.

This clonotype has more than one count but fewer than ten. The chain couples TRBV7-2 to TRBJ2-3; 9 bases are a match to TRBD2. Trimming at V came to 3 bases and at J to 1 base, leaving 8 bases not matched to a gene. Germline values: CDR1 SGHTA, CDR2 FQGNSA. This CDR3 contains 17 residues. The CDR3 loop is CASSFRPSGTGTDTQYF. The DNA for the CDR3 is TGTGCCAGCAGCTTCCGACCTAGCGGGACCGGCACAGATACGCAGTATTTT.

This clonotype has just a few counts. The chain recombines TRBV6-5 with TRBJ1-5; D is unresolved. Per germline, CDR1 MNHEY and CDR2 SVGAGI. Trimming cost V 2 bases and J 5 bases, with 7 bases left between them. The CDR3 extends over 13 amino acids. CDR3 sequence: CASSYGQDQPQHF. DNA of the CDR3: TGTGCCAGCAGTTACGGGCAGGATCAGCCCCAGCATTTT.

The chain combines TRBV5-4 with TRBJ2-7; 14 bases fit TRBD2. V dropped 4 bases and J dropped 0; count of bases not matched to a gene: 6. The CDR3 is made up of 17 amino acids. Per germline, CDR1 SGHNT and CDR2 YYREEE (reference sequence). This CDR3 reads CASSKGLAGVVSYEQYV. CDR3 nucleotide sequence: TGTGCCAGCAGCAAGGGACTAGCGGGAGTCGTCTCCTACGAGCAGTACGTC.

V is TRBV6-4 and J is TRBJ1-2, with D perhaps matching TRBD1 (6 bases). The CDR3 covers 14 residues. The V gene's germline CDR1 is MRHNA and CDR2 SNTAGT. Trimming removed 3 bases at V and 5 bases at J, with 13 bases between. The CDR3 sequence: CASSETSGVYGYTF. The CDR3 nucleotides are TGTGCCAGCAGTGAGACCTCAGGGGTATATGGCTACACCTTC.

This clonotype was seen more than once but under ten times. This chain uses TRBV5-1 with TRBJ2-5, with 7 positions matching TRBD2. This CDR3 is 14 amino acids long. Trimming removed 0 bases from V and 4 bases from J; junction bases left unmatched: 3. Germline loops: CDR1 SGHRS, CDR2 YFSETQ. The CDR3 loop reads CASSLVAGAETQYF. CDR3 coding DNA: TGCGCCAGCAGCTTGGTGGCGGGAGCAGAGACCCAGTACTTC.

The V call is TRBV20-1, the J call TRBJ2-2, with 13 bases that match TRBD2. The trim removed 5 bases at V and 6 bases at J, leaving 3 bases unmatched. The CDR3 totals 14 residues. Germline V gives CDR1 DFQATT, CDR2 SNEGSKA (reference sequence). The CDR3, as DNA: TGCAGTGCTTGGACTAGCGGGAGTCCCGGGGAGCTGTTTTTT. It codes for CSAWTSGSPGELFF.

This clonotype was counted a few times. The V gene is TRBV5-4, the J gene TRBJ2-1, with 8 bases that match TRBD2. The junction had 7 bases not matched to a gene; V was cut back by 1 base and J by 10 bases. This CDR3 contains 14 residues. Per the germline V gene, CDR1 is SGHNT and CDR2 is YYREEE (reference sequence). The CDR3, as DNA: TGTGCCAGCAGCTTGTGGGCCCTAGCGGGCGAGCAGTTCTTC. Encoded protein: CASSLWALAGEQFF.

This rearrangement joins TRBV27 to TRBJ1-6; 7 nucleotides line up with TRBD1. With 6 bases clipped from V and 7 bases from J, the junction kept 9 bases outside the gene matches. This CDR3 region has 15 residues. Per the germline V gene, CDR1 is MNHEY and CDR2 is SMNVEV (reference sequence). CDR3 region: CASRSTGSGNSPLHF. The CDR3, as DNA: TGTGCCAGCAGGTCGACAGGGTCTGGCAATTCACCCCTCCACTTT.

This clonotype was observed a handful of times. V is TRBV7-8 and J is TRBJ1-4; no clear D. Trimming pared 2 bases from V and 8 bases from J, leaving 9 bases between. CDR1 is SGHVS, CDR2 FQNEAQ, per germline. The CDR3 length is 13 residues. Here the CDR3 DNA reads TGTGCCAGCAGCTTACGGTCCCGCGAAAAACTGTTTTTT. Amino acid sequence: CASSLRSREKLFF. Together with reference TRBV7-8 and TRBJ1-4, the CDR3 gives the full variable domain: GAGVSQSPRYKVAKRGQDVALRCDPISGHVSLFWYQQALGQGPEFLTYFQNEAQLDKSGLPSDRFFAERPEGSVSTLKIQRTQQEDSAVYLCASSLRSREKLFFGSGTQLSVL.

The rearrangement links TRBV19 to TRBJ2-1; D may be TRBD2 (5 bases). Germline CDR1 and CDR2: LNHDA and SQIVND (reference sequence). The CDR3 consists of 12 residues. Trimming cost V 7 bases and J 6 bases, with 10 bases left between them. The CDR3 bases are TGTGCCAGTACGGGGAGCGGCAATGAGCAGTTCTTC. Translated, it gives CASTGSGNEQFF.

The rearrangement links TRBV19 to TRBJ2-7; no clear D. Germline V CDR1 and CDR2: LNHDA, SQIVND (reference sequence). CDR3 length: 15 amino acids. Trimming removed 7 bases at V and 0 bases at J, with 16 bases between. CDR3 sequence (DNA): TGTGCCAGTATGGTGTCAGTTGGAAGCTCCTACGAGCAGTACTTC. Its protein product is CASMVSVGSSYEQYF.

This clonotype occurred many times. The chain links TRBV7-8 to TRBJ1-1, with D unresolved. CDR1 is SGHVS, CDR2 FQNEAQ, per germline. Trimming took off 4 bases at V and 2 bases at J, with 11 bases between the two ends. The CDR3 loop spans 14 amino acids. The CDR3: CASSSAGINTEAFF. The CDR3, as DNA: TGTGCCAGCAGCTCAGCCGGGATAAACACTGAAGCTTTCTTT.

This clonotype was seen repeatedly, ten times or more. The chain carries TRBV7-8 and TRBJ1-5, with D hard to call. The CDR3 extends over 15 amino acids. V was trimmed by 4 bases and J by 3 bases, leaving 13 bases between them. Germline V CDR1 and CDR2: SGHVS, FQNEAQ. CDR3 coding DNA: TGTGCCAGCAGCTCCGAGGGCGTCCTCAATCAGCCCCAGCATTTT. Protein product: CASSSEGVLNQPQHF.

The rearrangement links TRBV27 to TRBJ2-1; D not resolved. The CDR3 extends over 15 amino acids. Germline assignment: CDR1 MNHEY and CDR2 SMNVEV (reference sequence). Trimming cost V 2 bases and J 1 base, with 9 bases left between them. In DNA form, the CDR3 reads TGTGCCAGCAGTTTACGGGCGGAGTCCTACAATGAGCAGTTCTTC. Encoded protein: CASSLRAESYNEQFF.